This TCR beta chain was obtained from a study of CD8 T cells in ankylosing spondylitis. The CDR3 is 13 amino acids. As for this clonotype: Its antigen is unidentified.

Whole-study results and caveats: In ankylosing spondylitis blood, a motif of roughly eight highly homologous TCR beta variants appeared characteristic. Disease-linked clones reportedly showed significant enrichment in matched ankylosing spondylitis synovial fluid. Earlier studies detected some motif variants in reactive arthritis synovial fluid and blood.

Via MiXCR, TCRdb re-called the 5' RACE reads, giving one row per CDR3 protein. The table records about 800,000 distinct CDR3 sequences, about an eighth of them present only once. Sequencing input: blood, either unsorted or a sorted T cell fraction (not recorded which). The rearrangement links TRBV21-1 to TRBJ2-7; TRBD2 reflects the table's D call only, with no check against the DNA. TRBV21-1 is a pseudogene. This TCR derives from a male donor with ankylosing spondylitis. CDR3 nucleotides: TGTGCCAGCAGCAACGGGACTCCCGCCGAGCAGTACTTC. This translates into CASSNGTPAEQYF.